The rows below give T cell receptor beta chains drawn from one sample of a study of T cells in tuberculosis. Data came from immunoSEQ multiplex PCR; TCRdb stores just in-frame clones and leaves some out. The repertoire consists of about 59,000 clones, with 65% to 90% occurring once and the leading ten covering about 13%. The sequenced sample consisted of CD1b-GMM tetramer-negative cells sorted from PBMCs. The receptors were sampled from an adult woman with latent tuberculosis. Both conserved end residues are part of each CDR3. The D gene is left open where the match is weak. Where a row states a size, it is once, few, many or the class of an expanded clone; other rows omit it.

D	V	J	size	DNA	CDR3
TRBD1	TRBV6-1	TRBJ1-1	.	TGTGCCACCCTGCACAGGGGGGGGGCCAACACTGAAGCTTTCTTT	CATLHRGGANTEAFF
.	TRBV5-1	TRBJ2-6	.	TGCGCCAGCACCAAAGCCAGGGCTGGGGCCAACGTCCTGACTTTC	CASTKARAGANVLTF
TRBD1	TRBV25-1	TRBJ1-2	.	TGTGCCAGCAGTGCCCCGGGACAGGGTCTAGGAGGCTACACCTTC	CASSAPGQGLGGYTF
.	TRBV7-8	TRBJ2-1	.	TGTGCCAGCAGCTTAATTCAGGGTGAGCAGTTCTTC	CASSLIQGEQFF
TRBD1	TRBV6-1	TRBJ2-7	.	TGTGCCAGCAGTGAAGCAGGGGGCCCCTACGAGCAGTACTTC	CASSEAGGPYEQYF
.	TRBV15	TRBJ2-5	.	TGTGCCACCAGGCTCCGGGACATCGAAGAGACCCAGTACTTC	CATRLRDIEETQYF
TRBD1	TRBV10-3	TRBJ2-3	few	TGTGCCATCAGTGATGGGGAGACAGGGATGAGTACAGATACGCAGTATTTT	CAISDGETGMSTDTQYF
TRBD2	TRBV6-6	TRBJ2-2	.	TGTGCGGGGGGGGTCTCGAACACCGGGGAGCTGTTTTTT	CAGGVSNTGELFF
.	TRBV6-5	TRBJ2-5	.	TGTGCCAGCAGTTCCGCGGGGGCGCAGGGGACCCAGTACTTC	CASSSAGAQGTQYF
.	TRBV18	TRBJ2-5	.	TGTGCCAGCTCCGACCAAGAGACCCAGTACTTC	CASSDQETQYF
.	TRBV18	TRBJ2-7	.	TGTGCCAGCTCGCCACCAACACAGGGTCTCGGCGAGCAGTACTTC	CASSPPTQGLGEQYF
TRBD1	TRBV7-9	TRBJ2-7	.	TGTGCCAGCAGCTTAAGTGACAGGGGAATCTACGAGCAGTACTTC	CASSLSDRGIYEQYF
.	TRBV6-6	TRBJ1-6	.	TGTGCCAGCACCCGTGAGCAAAGCTCCTATAATTCACCCCTCCACTTT	CASTREQSSYNSPLHF
TRBD1	TRBV7-9	TRBJ2-7	.	TGTGCCAGCAGCTCCGGGACAGGGAAATCCTACGAGCAGTACTTC	CASSSGTGKSYEQYF
.	TRBV18	TRBJ2-3	.	TGTGCCAGCTCACCGGAGAGCGAAGGTACGCAGTATTTT	CASSPESEGTQYF
.	TRBV19	TRBJ1-2	.	TGTGCCAGTAGTACTATGCGGGTCTCTTATGGCTACACCTTC	CASSTMRVSYGYTF
.	TRBV18	TRBJ1-3	.	TGTGCCAGCTCACCCTGGCAGAACTCTGGAAACACCATATATTTT	CASSPWQNSGNTIYF
TRBD1	TRBV7-3	TRBJ1-1	.	TGTGCCAGCAGCGAATCTAACAGGGGACGGTACACTGAAGCTTTCTTT	CASSESNRGRYTEAFF
TRBD1	TRBV19	TRBJ1-4	once	TGTGCCAGTAGGACAGGGGCAACTAATGAAAAACTGTTTTTT	CASRTGATNEKLFF
TRBD2	TRBV5-1	TRBJ2-7	.	TGCGCCAGCAGCTTTCGTAGCGGGGTTTACGAGCAGTACTTC	CASSFRSGVYEQYF
.	TRBV19	TRBJ2-2	.	TGTGCCAGTATGGGGGGGCGCCCGAACACCGGGGAGCTGTTTTTT	CASMGGRPNTGELFF
TRBD1	TRBV5-1	TRBJ1-1	.	TGCGCCAGCAGCTTCGGGACAGGGGTCATCACTGAAGCTTTCTTT	CASSFGTGVITEAFF
TRBD1	TRBV27	TRBJ2-3	.	TGTGCCAGCAGTAACCCGGGACAGGGATCAGATACGCAGTATTTT	CASSNPGQGSDTQYF
TRBD1	TRBV2	TRBJ1-1	.	TGTGCCAGCAGGGGACAGGGGGTCACCATGAACACTGAAGCTTTCTTT	CASRGQGVTMNTEAFF
.	TRBV10-3	TRBJ2-3	.	TGTGCCATCAAGCTCCTTGGCACAGATACGCAGTATTTT	CAIKLLGTDTQYF
.	TRBV2	TRBJ2-3	.	TGTGCCAGCAGTCCGGGGATTTCTAGCACAGATACGCAGTATTTT	CASSPGISSTDTQYF
.	TRBV30	TRBJ2-1	.	TGTGCCTGGAACAGGGCCCATGAGCAGTTCTTC	CAWNRAHEQFF
TRBD1	TRBV28	TRBJ1-2	few	TGTGCCAGCAGTACCGACAGGGGGAACTATGGCTACACCTTC	CASSTDRGNYGYTF
.	TRBV13	TRBJ2-1	.	TGTGCCAGCAGCACGACGACAGCGTACAATGAGCAGTTCTTC	CASSTTTAYNEQFF
TRBD1	TRBV10-3	TRBJ1-1	few	TGTGCCATCAGTCCCCGGACAGGGGGAGGATTGAACACTGAAGCTTTCTTT	CAISPRTGGGLNTEAFF
.	TRBV30	TRBJ2-1	.	TGTGCCTGGAGTGACGGTTACAATGAGCAGTTCTTC	CAWSDGYNEQFF
TRBD1	TRBV7-9	TRBJ1-1	.	TGTGCCAGCAGCCGGGACAGCTTGAACACTGAAGCTTTCTTT	CASSRDSLNTEAFF
.	TRBV10-3	TRBJ2-7	.	TGTGCCATCGGGCCTTTAACCGAGCAGTACTTC	CAIGPLTEQYF
TRBD1	TRBV9	TRBJ1-2	.	TGTGCCAGCAGCGTAGGGCAGGGGGTAACTTCTGGCTACACCTTC	CASSVGQGVTSGYTF
TRBD1	TRBV7-3	TRBJ2-7	.	TGTGCCAGCAGCCCGAGGGACAGGGGGCCTTACGAGCAGTACTTC	CASSPRDRGPYEQYF
TRBD1	TRBV6-5	TRBJ2-7	.	TGTGCCAGCAGTTACACCCGACAGGGGCCCTACGAGCAGTACTTC	CASSYTRQGPYEQYF
TRBD2	TRBV19	TRBJ2-7	.	TGTGCCAGTAGTATACGGTCGGGAGGGCCTAAATACGAGCAGTACTTC	CASSIRSGGPKYEQYF
TRBD2	TRBV28	TRBJ2-5	.	TGTGCCAGCAGGCTTATCGGGGGGTTTCCTGGGGAGACCCAGTACTTC	CASRLIGGFPGETQYF
TRBD1	TRBV7-2	TRBJ1-4	.	TGTGCCAGCAGCTCCGACAGGGGAACTAATGAAAAACTGTTTTTT	CASSSDRGTNEKLFF
TRBD2	TRBV28	TRBJ2-7	.	TGTGCCAGCACAGCGGGAGTATACGAGCAGTACTTC	CASTAGVYEQYF
.	TRBV5-6	TRBJ1-3	.	TGTGCCAGCAGCCAGACACTCAGTATCTCTGGAAACACCATATATTTT	CASSQTLSISGNTIYF
.	TRBV7-9	TRBJ2-3	.	TGTGCCAGCAGCCCAGAGGGCAGACCCACAGATACGCAGTATTTT	CASSPEGRPTDTQYF
.	TRBV27	TRBJ1-2	.	TGTGCCAGCAGTTTCAAAGGGGTCCACTTCTATGGCTACACCTTC	CASSFKGVHFYGYTF
TRBD1	TRBV11-2	TRBJ1-2	.	TGTGCCAGCAGTCCCAGGGGGTCCTATGGCTACACCTTC	CASSPRGSYGYTF
.	TRBV28	TRBJ2-6	.	TGTGCCACCCTCCGGGGATCTGGGGCCAACGTCCTGACTTTC	CATLRGSGANVLTF
TRBD2	TRBV19	TRBJ2-3	.	TGTGCCAGTGGACTAGCGGGAGGCACAGATACGCAGTATTTT	CASGLAGGTDTQYF
.	TRBV18	TRBJ2-1	.	TGTGCCAGCTCACCGCCGTCCCAGGCTGGTTACAATGAGCAGTTCTTC	CASSPPSQAGYNEQFF
TRBD1	TRBV19	TRBJ1-1	.	TGTGCCAGTAGCGACAAGAGCAGGGGGATGAACACTGAAGCTTTCTTT	CASSDKSRGMNTEAFF
TRBD2	TRBV7-9	TRBJ2-2	once	TGTGCCAGCAGCTCTGGACTAGCGGGAGTAGTCGGGGAGCTGTTTTTT	CASSSGLAGVVGELFF
TRBD1	TRBV5-6	TRBJ1-2	.	TGTGCCAGCAGTCAAGATAGGGGGACAGTTATCTATGGCTACACCTTC	CASSQDRGTVIYGYTF
TRBD1	TRBV5-1	TRBJ2-2	.	TGCGCCAGCAGTCGACAGGGGGCTAACGGGGAGCTGTTTTTT	CASSRQGANGELFF
.	TRBV7-9	TRBJ2-3	.	TGTGCCAGCGGTTGGCAAGATACGCAGTATTTT	CASGWQDTQYF
.	TRBV19	TRBJ2-3	.	TGTGCCAGTAGCAAATTAACGAGGGTGGCAGATACGCAGTATTTT	CASSKLTRVADTQYF
TRBD1	TRBV7-2	TRBJ2-7	.	TGTGCCAGCGGACAGGGGACCTACGAGCAGTACTTC	CASGQGTYEQYF
TRBD2	TRBV5-1	TRBJ2-5	.	TGCGCCAGCAGCTTGACAGCGGGAGAAGAGACCCAGTACTTC	CASSLTAGEETQYF